Below are 28 T cell receptor beta chains sequenced from a single sample in a study of CD8 T cells in Susac syndrome. After extraction with the RNeasy kit, roughly 0.45 to 1 ug of the RNA was reverse transcribed using random hexamers. Via MiXCR, TCRdb re-called the immunoSEQ multiplex PCR reads, giving one row per CDR3 protein. This table has about 83,000 distinct CDR3 sequences, about 95% appearing once. Sequenced input: CD8+ T cells from PBMCs. These receptors were obtained from a human donor with Susac syndrome.

This chain connects TRBV6-4 to TRBJ2-2; D not resolved. The CDR3 has 13 residues. With 0 bases removed from V and 13 bases from J, the gap between germline ends came to 12 bases. Germline CDR1 and CDR2: MRHNA and SNTAGT. In DNA form, the CDR3 reads TGTGCCAGCAGTGACTCATTAGGCGGAGCGCTGTTTTTT. It yields the protein CASSDSLGGALFF.

The chain couples TRBV4-3 to TRBJ2-5; 7 bases line up with TRBD1. V dropped 3 bases and J dropped 2; count of bases not matched to a gene: 6. The CDR3 is 15 amino acids. The germline V gene encodes CDR1 LGHNA and CDR2 YSLEER. DNA of the CDR3: TGCGCCAGCAGCCAGTTGACAGGGCCACAAGAGACCCAGTACTTC. Amino acid sequence: CASSQLTGPQETQYF.

The chain carries TRBV19 and TRBJ2-5; 7 nucleotides line up with TRBD1. J lost 5 bases, V lost 1 base, and 1 base had no gene match. This CDR3 has 13 residues. CDR1 LNHDA and CDR2 SQIVND come from the germline V gene (reference sequence). The DNA of the CDR3 is TGTGCCAGTAGTATAGGAGGGGGCGAGACCCAGTACTTC. It translates to CASSIGGGETQYF.

The chain is built from TRBV24-1 and TRBJ2-6; TRBD1 might be the D (5 bases). Trimming cost V 6 bases and J 4 bases, with 6 bases left between them. From germline, CDR1 is KGHDR and CDR2 SFDVKD. The CDR3 loop spans 13 amino acids. The CDR3 DNA reads as TGTGCCACCAGTTCAGGGGGGGCCAACGTCCTGACTTTC. It specifies CATSSGGANVLTF.

The genes are TRBV28 and TRBJ2-1, with D possibly being TRBD2 (5 bases). CDR1 is MDHEN and CDR2 is SYDVKM in the germline V gene. This CDR3 is built from 15 residues. V lost 2 bases to trimming and J lost 8 bases, with 16 bases between them. The CDR3 loop is CASSLTVGSTYEQFF. In DNA form, the CDR3 reads TGTGCCAGCAGTTTAACGGTTGGGAGTACCTATGAGCAGTTCTTC.

The chain links TRBV30 to TRBJ2-7, with TRBD2 identical over 7 bases. Germline loops: CDR1 GTSNPN, CDR2 SVGIG (reference sequence). The CDR3 totals 14 residues. Unmatched junction bases numbered 4, after V lost 0 bases and J lost 2 bases. The CDR3 region is CAWSVRGSAYEQYF. The CDR3 DNA reads as TGTGCCTGGAGTGTACGCGGGAGTGCCTACGAGCAGTACTTC.

The genes are TRBV7-8 and TRBJ2-6, with unresolved D. This CDR3 is 12 amino acids long. V dropped 10 bases and J dropped 2 bases, with 6 bases sitting between them. Germline V gives CDR1 SGHVS, CDR2 FQNEAQ. CDR3 protein: CAITTGANVLTF. The CDR3 coding sequence is TGTGCCATCACGACTGGGGCCAACGTCCTGACTTTC. The complete variable domain, with remaining parts taken from reference TRBV7-8 and TRBJ2-6, reads GAGVSQSPRYKVAKRGQDVALRCDPISGHVSLFWYQQALGQGPEFLTYFQNEAQLDKSGLPSDRFFAERPEGSVSTLKIQRTQQEDSAVYLCAITTGANVLTFGAGSRLTVL.

This clonotype has only one observation. V is TRBV5-5 and J is TRBJ2-1; TRBD2 agrees at 8 bases. CDR3 size: 16 residues. V shed 0 bases, J shed 6 bases, and the junction held 8 bases outside the gene matches. The germline gives CDR1 SGHKS, CDR2 YYEKEE (reference sequence). CDR3 loop: CASSLVNGGAGNEQFF. The CDR3 coding sequence is TGTGCCAGCAGCTTGGTTAACGGGGGGGCCGGCAATGAGCAGTTCTTC.

The chain joins TRBV20-1 to TRBJ2-7; D is unclear. This CDR3 is 12 amino acids long. V lost 0 bases to trimming and J lost 3 bases, with 6 bases between them. Germline CDR1 is DFQATT and CDR2 is SNEGSKA (reference sequence). The CDR3 DNA reads as TGCAGTGCTAGAGATTACGGCTACGAGCAGTACTTC. This encodes CSARDYGYEQYF.

CDR3 sequence reads: CASGLVRTANSSYEQYV. In nucleotides, the CDR3 is TGTGCTAGTGGTTTGGTAAGGACGGCTAATAGCTCCTACGAGCAGTACGTC. V usage is TRBV12-5 and J usage is TRBJ2-7, with D hard to call. Trimming cost V 0 bases and J 0 bases, with 15 bases left between them. The germline V gene encodes CDR1 LGHNT and CDR2 FRNRAP. The CDR3 is 17 residues long.

The genes are TRBV28 and TRBJ2-7; no definite D call. V lost 3 bases and J 5 bases, leaving 2 bases between the germline ends. The CDR3 is 10 residues long. Germline assignment: CDR1 MDHEN and CDR2 SYDVKM. In DNA, the CDR3 is TGTGCCAGCAGTTTTAACGAGCAGTACTTC. Residues: CASSFNEQYF.

The sample holds one count of this clonotype. The V call is TRBV11-2, the J call TRBJ2-7; D gene ambiguous. The germline V and J ends were trimmed by 4 bases and 0 bases, with 7 bases remaining between them. CDR3 length equals 13 residues. Germline values: CDR1 SGHAT, CDR2 FQNNGV. The CDR3 region is CASSYGISYEQYV. The CDR3 DNA is TGTGCCAGCAGCTATGGGATCTCCTACGAGCAGTACGTC.

The chain uses TRBV5-1 and TRBJ2-7; 9 positions agree with TRBD1. Germline CDR1 reads SGHRS; CDR2 reads YFSETQ. J lost 4 bases, V lost 4 bases, and 9 bases had no gene match. This CDR3 contains 15 residues. The CDR3: CASSVDRGPGYEQYF. For the CDR3, the DNA is TGCGCCAGCAGCGTGGACAGGGGCCCCGGGTACGAGCAGTACTTC. Variable domain in full (rest from reference TRBV5-1 and TRBJ2-7): KAGVTQTPRYLIKTRGQQVTLSCSPISGHRSVSWYQQTPGQGLQFLFEYFSETQRNKGNFPGRFSGRQFSNSRSEMNVSTLELGDSALYLCASSVDRGPGYEQYFGPGTRLTVT.

V and J are TRBV7-2 and TRBJ1-2, with a tentative D call TRBD1 (5 bases). In germline, CDR1 is SGHTA, CDR2 FQGNSA. The CDR3 extends over 17 amino acids. Between the trimmed V and J ends, which lost 0 bases and 0 bases, there was a span of 14 bases. CDR3 sequence reads: CASSLAGRTWTNYGYTF. CDR3 nucleotide sequence: TGTGCCAGCAGCTTAGCGGGACGGACATGGACTAACTATGGCTACACCTTC.

The chain recombines TRBV6-2 or TRBV6-3 with TRBJ2-7, with D perhaps TRBD1 or TRBD2 (5 bases each). Germline V gene data show CDR1 as MNHEY and CDR2 as SVGEGT. Deletions cut 7 bases from V and 2 bases from J, with 15 bases between. The CDR3 length is 14 residues. The CDR3 here is CASKTSGSAYEQYF. CDR3 bases: TGTGCCAGCAAAACTTCAGGGAGCGCCTACGAGCAGTACTTC.

V usage is TRBV20-1 and J usage is TRBJ2-1; D unclear. V dropped 1 base and J dropped 3 bases, with 13 bases sitting between them. The CDR3 sequence is 15 residues long. Germline values: CDR1 DFQATT, CDR2 SNEGSKA (reference sequence). DNA for the CDR3: TGCAGTGCTAGAGGTGGCTATGAAAGCTACAATGAGCAGTTCTTC. Translating it yields CSARGGYESYNEQFF.

The chain links TRBV11-2 to TRBJ2-1, with D maybe TRBD1 (5 bases). V was pared by 5 bases and J by 0 bases, with 11 bases between. CDR3 length equals 15 residues. Germline-derived CDR1 and CDR2 are SGHAT and FQNNGV. The CDR3, as DNA: TGTGCCAGCAGCCTCGGACACTCCTCCTACAATGAGCAGTTCTTC. Residues: CASSLGHSSYNEQFF. Supplemented by reference TRBV11-2 and TRBJ2-1, the full variable domain reads EAGVAQSPRYKIIEKRQSVAFWCNPISGHATLYWYQQILGQGPKLLIQFQNNGVVDDSQLPKDRFSAERLKGVDSTLKIQPAKLEDSAVYLCASSLGHSSYNEQFFGPGTRLTVL.

The chain links TRBV29-1 to TRBJ2-7; the match to TRBD1 covers 7 bases. J gave up 4 bases and V 3 bases, and 3 bases lay outside the gene matches. This CDR3 is built from 12 residues. Per the germline V gene, CDR1 is SQVTM and CDR2 is ANQGSEA. This chain's CDR3 is CSVEQGEYEQYF. CDR3 sequence (DNA): TGCAGCGTTGAGCAGGGGGAATACGAGCAGTACTTC.

The chain couples TRBV18 to TRBJ2-3; D gene uncertain. Between the trimmed V and J ends, which lost 8 bases and 0 bases, there was a span of 12 bases. In germline, CDR1 is KGHSH, CDR2 LQKENI. This CDR3 contains 14 residues. The chain's CDR3 is CASPLTASTDTQYF. The CDR3 bases are TGTGCCAGCCCCCTGACCGCTAGCACAGATACGCAGTATTTT.

The rearrangement links TRBV19 to TRBJ1-5; D is ambiguous. Germline values: CDR1 LNHDA, CDR2 SQIVND (reference sequence). V lost 10 bases, J lost 0 bases, and 13 bases lay in between. The length of the CDR3 is 14 residues. For the CDR3, the DNA is TGTGCCACCCAACAAGGCTATAGCAATCAGCCCCAGCATTTT. This encodes CATQQGYSNQPQHF.

The chain combines TRBV7-8 with TRBJ1-3; 7 bases fit TRBD1. V gave up 5 bases and J gave up 6 bases; unmatched junction bases: 16. Germline assignment: CDR1 SGHVS and CDR2 FQNEAQ. This CDR3 is 17 amino acids long. For the CDR3, the DNA is TGTGCCAGCAGCACCGAACGCTGGGGACAGTGGCTAAACACCATATATTTT. Amino acid sequence: CASSTERWGQWLNTIYF. Variable domain in full (rest from reference TRBV7-8 and TRBJ1-3): GAGVSQSPRYKVAKRGQDVALRCDPISGHVSLFWYQQALGQGPEFLTYFQNEAQLDKSGLPSDRFFAERPEGSVSTLKIQRTQQEDSAVYLCASSTERWGQWLNTIYFGEGSWLTVV.

This chain joins TRBV27 and TRBJ2-7, with D perhaps TRBD1 or TRBD2 (5 bases each). The CDR3 totals 15 residues. Germline loops: CDR1 MNHEY, CDR2 SMNVEV (reference sequence). V was clipped by 3 bases and J by 3 bases, with 15 bases between them. Written as DNA, the CDR3 is TGTGCCAGCAGTTTCCCCGGGACGCCCATCTACGAGCAGTACTTC. The encoded protein is CASSFPGTPIYEQYF.

This chain uses TRBV7-9 with TRBJ2-5; D is possibly TRBD1 (5 bases). Germline V gives CDR1 SEHNR, CDR2 FQNEAQ (reference sequence). The CDR3 runs 13 residues. Deletions cut 7 bases from V and 5 bases from J, with 14 bases between. The chain's CDR3 is CASTDLRGETQYF. The CDR3 DNA is TGTGCCAGCACCGACCTTAGGGGTGAGACCCAGTACTTC.

V usage is TRBV29-1 and J usage is TRBJ2-5; 7 bases agree with TRBD2. Germline values: CDR1 SQVTM, CDR2 ANQGSEA. This CDR3 has 12 amino acids. J gave up 4 bases and V 7 bases, and 6 bases lay outside the gene matches. The CDR3 nucleotides are TGCAGCGCTAACTCGGGGGGAGAGACCCAGTACTTC. It encodes CSANSGGETQYF. The full variable domain, rest sourced from reference TRBV29-1 and TRBJ2-5, is SAVISQKPSRDICQRGTSLTIQCQVDSQVTMMFWYRQQPGQSLTLIATANQGSEATYESGFVIDKFPISRPNLTFSTLTVSNMSPEDSSIYLCSANSGGETQYFGPGTRLLVL.

The chain joins TRBV2 to TRBJ1-2; D is ambiguous. Germline V lookup: CDR1 SNHLY, CDR2 FYNNEI. The length of the CDR3 is 18 residues. The ends were cut back, 7 bases at V and 5 bases at J, with 29 bases in the middle. Here the CDR3 reads CASTAQQCWPIPPYGYTF. The CDR3 nucleotides are TGTGCCAGCACCGCCCAACAATGTTGGCCCATTCCTCCTTATGGCTACACCTTC.

The chain's CDR3 is CASSGDSGFYGYTF. DNA of the CDR3: TGTGCCAGCAGTGGAGACAGCGGATTCTATGGCTACACCTTC. The chain couples TRBV6-2 or TRBV6-3 to TRBJ1-2, with D possibly TRBD1 on 5 matching bases. Germline V CDR1 and CDR2: MNHEY, SVGEGT. The CDR3 has 14 amino acids. The V end lost 5 bases, the J end lost 4 bases, and 14 bases lay between the germline ends.

This chain joins TRBV15 and TRBJ1-5; the D gene is possibly TRBD1 (5 bases). With 5 bases removed from V and 6 bases from J, the gap between germline ends came to 17 bases. The CDR3 contains 15 residues. CDR1 is LNHNV, CDR2 YYDKDF, per germline (reference sequence). The CDR3 protein is CATSFNGGGAQPQHF. The CDR3 DNA reads TGTGCCACCAGCTTCAACGGGGGAGGAGCTCAGCCCCAGCATTTT.

The chain employs TRBV29-1 and TRBJ1-1; unclear D gene. Per the germline V gene, CDR1 is SQVTM and CDR2 is ANQGSEA. The length of the CDR3 is 13 residues. V was clipped by 0 bases and J by 4 bases, with 9 bases between them. Here the CDR3 reads CSVEDTVSTEAFF. In DNA form, the CDR3 reads TGCAGCGTTGAAGACACAGTGAGCACTGAAGCTTTCTTT.